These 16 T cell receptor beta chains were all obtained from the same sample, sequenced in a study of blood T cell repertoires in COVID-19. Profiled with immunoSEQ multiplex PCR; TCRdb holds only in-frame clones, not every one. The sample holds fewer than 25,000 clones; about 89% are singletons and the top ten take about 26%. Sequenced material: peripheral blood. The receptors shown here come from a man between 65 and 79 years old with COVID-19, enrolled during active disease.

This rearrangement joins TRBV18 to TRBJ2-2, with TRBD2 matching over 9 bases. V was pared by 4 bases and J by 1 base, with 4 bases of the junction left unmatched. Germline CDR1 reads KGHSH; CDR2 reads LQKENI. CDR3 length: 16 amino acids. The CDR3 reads CASSLSSGRNTGELFF. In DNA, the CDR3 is TGTGCCAGCTCACTCAGTAGCGGGAGGAACACCGGGGAGCTGTTTTTT.

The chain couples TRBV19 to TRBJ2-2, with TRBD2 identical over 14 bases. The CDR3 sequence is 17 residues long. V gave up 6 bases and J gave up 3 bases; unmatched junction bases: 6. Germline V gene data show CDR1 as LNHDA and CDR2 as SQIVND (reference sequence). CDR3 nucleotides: TGTGCCAGTAGGCCGCGGGGACTAGCGGGAGACACCGGGGAGCTGTTTTTT. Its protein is CASRPRGLAGDTGELFF.

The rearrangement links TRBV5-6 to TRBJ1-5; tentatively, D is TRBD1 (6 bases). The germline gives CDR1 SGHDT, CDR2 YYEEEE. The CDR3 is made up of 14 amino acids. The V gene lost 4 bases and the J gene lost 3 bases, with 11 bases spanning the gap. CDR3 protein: CASSKTGPNQPQHF. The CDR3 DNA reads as TGTGCCAGCAGCAAGACAGGTCCCAATCAGCCCCAGCATTTT.

The CDR3 sequence: CASSSLAGAGETQYF. The CDR3, as DNA: TGTGCCAGCAGTTCTCTAGCGGGCGCCGGGGAGACCCAGTACTTC. V is TRBV27 and J is TRBJ2-5; 8 bases line up with TRBD2. Germline assignment: CDR1 MNHEY and CDR2 SMNVEV (reference sequence). The CDR3 has 15 residues. V was clipped by 4 bases and J by 5 bases; unmatched bases: 9.

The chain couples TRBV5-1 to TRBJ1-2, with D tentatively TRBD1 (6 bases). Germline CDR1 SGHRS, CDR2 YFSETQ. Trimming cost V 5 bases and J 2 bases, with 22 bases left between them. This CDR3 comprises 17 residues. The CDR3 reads CASRDSLTDRLNYGYTF. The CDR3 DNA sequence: TGCGCCAGCAGAGACTCCCTAACCGACAGGTTAAACTATGGCTACACCTTC.

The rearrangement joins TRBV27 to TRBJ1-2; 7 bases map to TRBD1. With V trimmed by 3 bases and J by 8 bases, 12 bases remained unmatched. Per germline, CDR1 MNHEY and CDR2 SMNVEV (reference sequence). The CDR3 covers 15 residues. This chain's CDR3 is CASSFTGAGSPGYTF. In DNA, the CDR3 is TGTGCCAGCAGTTTTACAGGGGCCGGTTCTCCAGGCTACACCTTC.

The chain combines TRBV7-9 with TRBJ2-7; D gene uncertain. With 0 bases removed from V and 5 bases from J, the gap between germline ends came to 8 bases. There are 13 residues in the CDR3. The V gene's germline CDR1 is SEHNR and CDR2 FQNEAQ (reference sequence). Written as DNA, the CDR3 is TGTGCCAGCAGCTTAGCTTTTGAGAACGAGCAGTACTTC. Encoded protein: CASSLAFENEQYF.

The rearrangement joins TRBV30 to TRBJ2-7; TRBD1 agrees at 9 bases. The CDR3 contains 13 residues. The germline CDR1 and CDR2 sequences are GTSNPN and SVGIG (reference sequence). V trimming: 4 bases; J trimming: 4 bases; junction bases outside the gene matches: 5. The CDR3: CAWTPGQGYEQYF. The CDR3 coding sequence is TGTGCCTGGACCCCCGGACAGGGGTACGAGCAGTACTTC.

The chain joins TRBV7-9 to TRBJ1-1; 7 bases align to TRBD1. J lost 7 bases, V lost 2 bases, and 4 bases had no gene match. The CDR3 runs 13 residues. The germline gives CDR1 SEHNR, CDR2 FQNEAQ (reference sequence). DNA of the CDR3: TGTGCCAGCAGCTTAAGACAGGGCGTTGAAGCTTTCTTT. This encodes CASSLRQGVEAFF.

CDR3 region: CASSLARGGGEQFF. As DNA, the CDR3 is TGTGCCAGCAGCTTAGCGAGGGGGGGAGGTGAGCAGTTCTTC. The chain carries TRBV7-2 and TRBJ2-1, with a tentative D call TRBD2 (7 bases). V lost 0 bases and J 9 bases, leaving 12 bases between the germline ends. Germline V gene data show CDR1 as SGHTA and CDR2 as FQGNSA. This CDR3 spans 14 amino acids.

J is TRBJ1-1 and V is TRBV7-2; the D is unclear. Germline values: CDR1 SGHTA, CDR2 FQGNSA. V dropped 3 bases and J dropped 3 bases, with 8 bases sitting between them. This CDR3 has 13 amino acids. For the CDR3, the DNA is TGTGCCAGCAGCTTCAGCGGAGACACTGAAGCTTTCTTT. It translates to CASSFSGDTEAFF. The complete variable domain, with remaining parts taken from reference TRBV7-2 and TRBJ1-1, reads GAGVSQSPSNKVTEKGKDVELRCDPISGHTALYWYRQSLGQGLEFLIYFQGNSAPDKSGLPSDRFSAERTGGSVSTLTIQRTQQEDSAVYLCASSFSGDTEAFFGQGTRLTVV.

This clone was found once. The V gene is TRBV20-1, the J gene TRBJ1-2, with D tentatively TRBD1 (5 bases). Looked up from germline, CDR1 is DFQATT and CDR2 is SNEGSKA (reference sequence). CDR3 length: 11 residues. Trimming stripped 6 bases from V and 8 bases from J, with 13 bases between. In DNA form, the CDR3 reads TGCAGTGCGGGGGGTAAAATAGGCTACACCTTC. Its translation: CSAGGKIGYTF.

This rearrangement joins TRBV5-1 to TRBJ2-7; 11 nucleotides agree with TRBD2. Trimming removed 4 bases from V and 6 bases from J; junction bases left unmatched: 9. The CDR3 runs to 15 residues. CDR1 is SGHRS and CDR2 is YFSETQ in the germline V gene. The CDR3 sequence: CASSQLAGASVEQYF. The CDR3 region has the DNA TGCGCCAGCAGCCAACTAGCGGGAGCCTCGGTCGAGCAGTACTTC.

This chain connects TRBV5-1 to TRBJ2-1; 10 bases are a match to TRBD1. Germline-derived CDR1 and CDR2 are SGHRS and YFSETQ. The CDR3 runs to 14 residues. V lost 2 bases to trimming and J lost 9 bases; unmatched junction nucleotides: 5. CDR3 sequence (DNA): TGCGCCAGCAGCTTTGACAGGGGGCGAGGTGAGCAGTTCTTC. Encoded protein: CASSFDRGRGEQFF.

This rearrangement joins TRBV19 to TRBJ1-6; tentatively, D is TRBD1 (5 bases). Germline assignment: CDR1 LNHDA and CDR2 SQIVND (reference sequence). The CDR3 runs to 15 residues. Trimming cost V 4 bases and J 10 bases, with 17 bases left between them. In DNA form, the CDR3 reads TGTGCCAGTAGTACTCGGGGGGACCTCGTCTCACCCCTCCACTTT. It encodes CASSTRGDLVSPLHF.

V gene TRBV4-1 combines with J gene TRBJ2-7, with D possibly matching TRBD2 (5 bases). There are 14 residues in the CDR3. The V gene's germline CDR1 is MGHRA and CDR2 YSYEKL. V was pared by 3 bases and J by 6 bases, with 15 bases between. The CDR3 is CASSHPAGVGEQYF. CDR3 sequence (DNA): TGCGCCAGCAGCCACCCCGCCGGGGTAGGCGAGCAGTACTTC.